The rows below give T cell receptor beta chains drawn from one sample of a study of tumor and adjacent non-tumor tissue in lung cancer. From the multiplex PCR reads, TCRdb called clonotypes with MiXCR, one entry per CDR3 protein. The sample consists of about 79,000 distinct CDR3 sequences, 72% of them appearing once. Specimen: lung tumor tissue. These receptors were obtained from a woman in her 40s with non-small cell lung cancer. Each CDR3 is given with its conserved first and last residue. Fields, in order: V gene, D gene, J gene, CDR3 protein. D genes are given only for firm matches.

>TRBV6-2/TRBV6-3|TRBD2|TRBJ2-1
CASNNRLAGNPNEQLF
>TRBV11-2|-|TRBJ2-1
CARSPRLARVGYNEQLF
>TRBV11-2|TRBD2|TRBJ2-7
CASSLKGSGVSYVQYF
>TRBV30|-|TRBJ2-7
CAWSSGGFSYEQYF
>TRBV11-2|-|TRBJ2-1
CASSKTLAALYNEQSF
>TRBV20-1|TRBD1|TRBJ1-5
CSTRDRVGGNNQPQHF
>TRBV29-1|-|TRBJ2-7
CSDPGQDRFEQYF
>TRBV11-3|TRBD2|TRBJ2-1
CASSQGVAGDEEFF
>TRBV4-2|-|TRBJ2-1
CASIQDQATTGYNEQFF
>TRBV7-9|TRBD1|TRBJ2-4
CASSLGTVGIELAKNIRYF
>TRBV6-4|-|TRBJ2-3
CASSRDMGGGIDTQYF
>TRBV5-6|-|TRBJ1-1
CASSLWGASGGTEAFF
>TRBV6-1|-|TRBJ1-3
CASSETQGAENTIYF
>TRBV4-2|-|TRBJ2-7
CASSNDGASCEQYF
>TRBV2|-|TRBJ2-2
CASSESRRGNTGELFF
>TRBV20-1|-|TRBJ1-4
CSAWRDANEKLFF
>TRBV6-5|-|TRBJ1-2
CASSYSPWGGCNF
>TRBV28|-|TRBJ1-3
CTSSPHRDIGGVTGGNTIYF
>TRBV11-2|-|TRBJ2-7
CASSPLGGPGYYEQYF
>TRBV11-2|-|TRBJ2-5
CASSLSNGGGLQDTQYF
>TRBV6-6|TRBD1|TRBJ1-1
CVSNGQGGMNTEALF
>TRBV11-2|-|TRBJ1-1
CASSSLGVGAVYTEAFF
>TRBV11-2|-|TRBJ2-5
CASSLFAGIQGTQYF
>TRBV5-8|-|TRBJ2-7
CASERHEQHF